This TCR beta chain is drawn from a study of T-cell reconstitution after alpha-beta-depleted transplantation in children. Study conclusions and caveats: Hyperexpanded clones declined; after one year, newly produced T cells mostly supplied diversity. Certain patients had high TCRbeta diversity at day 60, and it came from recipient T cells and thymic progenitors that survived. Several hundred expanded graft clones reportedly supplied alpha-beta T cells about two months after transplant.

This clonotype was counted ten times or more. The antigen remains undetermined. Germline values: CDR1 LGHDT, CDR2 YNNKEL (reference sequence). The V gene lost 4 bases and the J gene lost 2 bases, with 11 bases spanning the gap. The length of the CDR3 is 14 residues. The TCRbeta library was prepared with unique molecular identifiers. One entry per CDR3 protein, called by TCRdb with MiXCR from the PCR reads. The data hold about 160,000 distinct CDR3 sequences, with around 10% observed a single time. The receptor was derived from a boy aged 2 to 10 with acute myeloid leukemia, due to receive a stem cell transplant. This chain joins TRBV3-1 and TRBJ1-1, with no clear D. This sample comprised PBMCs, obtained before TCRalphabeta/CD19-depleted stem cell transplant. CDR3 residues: CASSRVGVNTEAFF. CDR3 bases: TGTGCCAGCAGCCGCGTCGGTGTCAACACTGAAGCTTTCTTT.